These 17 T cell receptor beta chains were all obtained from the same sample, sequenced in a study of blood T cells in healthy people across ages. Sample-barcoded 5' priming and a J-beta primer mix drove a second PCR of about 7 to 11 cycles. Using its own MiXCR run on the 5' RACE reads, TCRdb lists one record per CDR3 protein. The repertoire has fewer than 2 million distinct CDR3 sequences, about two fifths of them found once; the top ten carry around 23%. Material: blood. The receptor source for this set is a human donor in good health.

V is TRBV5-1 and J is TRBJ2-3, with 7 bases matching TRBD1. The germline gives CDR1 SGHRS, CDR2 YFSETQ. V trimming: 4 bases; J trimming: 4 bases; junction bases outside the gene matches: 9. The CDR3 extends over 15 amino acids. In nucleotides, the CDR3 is TGCGCCAGCAGCCCCAGACAGGGAAATCCAGATACGCAGTATTTT. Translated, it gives CASSPRQGNPDTQYF.

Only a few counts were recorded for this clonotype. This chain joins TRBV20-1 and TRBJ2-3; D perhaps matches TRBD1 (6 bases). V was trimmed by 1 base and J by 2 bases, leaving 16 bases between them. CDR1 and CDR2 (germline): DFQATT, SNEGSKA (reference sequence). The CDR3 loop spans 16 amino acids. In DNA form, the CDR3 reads TGCAGTGCTAGAGCCACCGGACAGCTATCCACAGATACGCAGTATTTT. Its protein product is CSARATGQLSTDTQYF.

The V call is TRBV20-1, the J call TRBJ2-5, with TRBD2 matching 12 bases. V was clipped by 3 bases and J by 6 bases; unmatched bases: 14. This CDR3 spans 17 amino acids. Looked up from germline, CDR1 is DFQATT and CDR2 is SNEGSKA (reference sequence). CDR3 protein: CSASEPRLAGGPKTQYF. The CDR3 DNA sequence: TGCAGTGCTAGTGAACCCCGGCTAGCGGGGGGGCCAAAGACCCAGTACTTC.

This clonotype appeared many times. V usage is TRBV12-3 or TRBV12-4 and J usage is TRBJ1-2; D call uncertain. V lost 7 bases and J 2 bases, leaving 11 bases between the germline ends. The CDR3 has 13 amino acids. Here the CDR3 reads CASTQGRNYGYTF. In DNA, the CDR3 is TGTGCCAGCACCCAAGGGAGAAACTATGGCTACACCTTC.

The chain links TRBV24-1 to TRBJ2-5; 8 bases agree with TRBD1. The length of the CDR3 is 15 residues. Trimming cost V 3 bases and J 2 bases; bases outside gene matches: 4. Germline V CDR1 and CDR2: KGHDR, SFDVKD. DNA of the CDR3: TGTGCCACCAGTGATGGGACAGGAGGGCAAGAGACCCAGTACTTC. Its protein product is CATSDGTGGQETQYF.

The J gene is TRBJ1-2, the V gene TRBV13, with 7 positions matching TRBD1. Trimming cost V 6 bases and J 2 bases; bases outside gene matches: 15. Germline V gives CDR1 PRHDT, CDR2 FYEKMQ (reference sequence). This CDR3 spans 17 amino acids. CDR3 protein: CASSHGPGTEANYGYTF. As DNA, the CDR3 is TGTGCCAGCAGTCATGGTCCCGGGACAGAGGCAAACTATGGCTACACCTTC.

CDR3 in DNA: TGTGCCAGCAGCGTAGGACTAGCGGGGGTCTTTTCCTACAATGAGCAGTTCTTC. This encodes CASSVGLAGVFSYNEQFF. This chain connects TRBV9 to TRBJ2-1, with TRBD2 identical over 12 bases. The J segment lost 1 base and the V segment lost 0 bases, leaving 5 bases of the junction unmatched. Germline V gene data show CDR1 as SGDLS and CDR2 as YYNGEE. The CDR3 loop spans 18 amino acids. Drawing the rest from reference TRBV9 and TRBJ2-1, the complete variable domain is DSGVTQTPKHLITATGQRVTLRCSPRSGDLSVYWYQQSLDQGLQFLIQYYNGEERAKGNILERFSAQQFPDLHSELNLSSLELGDSALYFCASSVGLAGVFSYNEQFFGPGTRLTVL.

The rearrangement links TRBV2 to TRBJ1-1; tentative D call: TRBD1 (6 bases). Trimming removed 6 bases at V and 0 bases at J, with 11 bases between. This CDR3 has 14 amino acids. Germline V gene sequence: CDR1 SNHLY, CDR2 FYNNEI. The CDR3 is CASSEDSLNTEAFF. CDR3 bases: TGTGCCAGCAGCGAGGACAGTTTGAACACTGAAGCTTTCTTT.

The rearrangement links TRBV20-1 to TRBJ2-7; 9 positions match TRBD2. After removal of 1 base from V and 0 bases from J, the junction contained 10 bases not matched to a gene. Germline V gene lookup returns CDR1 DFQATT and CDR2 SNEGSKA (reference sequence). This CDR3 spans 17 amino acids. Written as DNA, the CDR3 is TGCAGTGCTAGAGGGGGTCAGCGGGGGGACACCTCCTACGAGCAGTACTTC. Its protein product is CSARGGQRGDTSYEQYF.

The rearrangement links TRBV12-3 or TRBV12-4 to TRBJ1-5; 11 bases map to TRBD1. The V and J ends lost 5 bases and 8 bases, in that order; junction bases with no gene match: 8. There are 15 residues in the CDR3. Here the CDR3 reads CASSIWDRGLEPQHF. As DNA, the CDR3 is TGTGCCAGCAGTATCTGGGACAGGGGGTTGGAGCCCCAGCATTTT.

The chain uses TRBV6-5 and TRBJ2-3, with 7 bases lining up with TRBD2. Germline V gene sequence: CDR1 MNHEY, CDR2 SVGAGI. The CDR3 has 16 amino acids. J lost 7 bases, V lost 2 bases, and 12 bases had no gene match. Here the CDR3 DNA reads TGTGCCAGCAGTTACGGGCCAGCGGGGAATCCTTATACGCAGTATTTT. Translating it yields CASSYGPAGNPYTQYF.

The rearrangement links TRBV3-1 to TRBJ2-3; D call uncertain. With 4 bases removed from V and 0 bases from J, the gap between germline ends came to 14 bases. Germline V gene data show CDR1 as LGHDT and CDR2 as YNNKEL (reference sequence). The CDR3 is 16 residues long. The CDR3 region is CASSPQVTASTDTQYF. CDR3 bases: TGTGCCAGCAGCCCTCAAGTGACTGCTAGCACAGATACGCAGTATTTT.

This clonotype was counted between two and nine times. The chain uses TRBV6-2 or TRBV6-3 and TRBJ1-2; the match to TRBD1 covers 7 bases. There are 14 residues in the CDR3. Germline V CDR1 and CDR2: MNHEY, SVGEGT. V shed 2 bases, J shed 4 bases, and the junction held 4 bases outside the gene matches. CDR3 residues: CASSYLGQLYGYTF. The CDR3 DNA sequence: TGTGCCAGCAGTTACCTGGGACAGCTCTATGGCTACACCTTC.

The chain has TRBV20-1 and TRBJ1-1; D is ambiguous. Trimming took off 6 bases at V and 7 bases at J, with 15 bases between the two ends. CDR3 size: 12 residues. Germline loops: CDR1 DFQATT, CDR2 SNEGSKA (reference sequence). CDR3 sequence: CSAPSGVYEAFF. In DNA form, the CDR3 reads TGCAGTGCGCCGTCCGGGGTATATGAAGCTTTCTTT.

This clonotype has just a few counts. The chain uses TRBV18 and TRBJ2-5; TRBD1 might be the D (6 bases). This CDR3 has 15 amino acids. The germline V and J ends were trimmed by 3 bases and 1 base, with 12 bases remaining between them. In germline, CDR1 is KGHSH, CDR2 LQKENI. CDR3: CASSPTTGIQETQYF. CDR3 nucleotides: TGTGCCAGCTCACCGACGACAGGTATCCAAGAGACCCAGTACTTC.

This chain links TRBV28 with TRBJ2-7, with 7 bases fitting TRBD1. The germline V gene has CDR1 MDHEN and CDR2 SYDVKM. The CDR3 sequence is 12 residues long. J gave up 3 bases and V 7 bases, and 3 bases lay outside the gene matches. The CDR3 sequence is CASMGQLYEQYF. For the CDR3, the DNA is TGTGCCAGCATGGGACAGCTCTACGAGCAGTACTTC.

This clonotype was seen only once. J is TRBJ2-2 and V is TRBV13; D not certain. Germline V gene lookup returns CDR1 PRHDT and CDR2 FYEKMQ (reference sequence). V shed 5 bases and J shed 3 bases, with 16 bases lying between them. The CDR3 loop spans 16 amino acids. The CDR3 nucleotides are TGTGCCAGCAGCCCCCCCCACAGCAGCGACACCGGGGAGCTGTTTTTT. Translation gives CASSPPHSSDTGELFF.